The rows below give T cell receptor beta chains drawn from one sample of a study of molecular identifiers for immune sequencing clone quantification. TCRdb used MiXCR to reprocess the PCR reads, holding one entry per CDR3 protein. The table has tens of thousands of distinct CDR3 sequences, roughly 23% seen once; the top ten hold around 0.77%. The sequencing input was naive CD8+ T cells from blood, with Jurkat cell RNA spiked in. These TCRs come from a human donor in good health. Some libraries in this study had Jurkat cell RNA spiked in. The CDR3 runs from the conserved cysteine through the conserved F or W. Fields, in order: CDR3 protein, CDR3 DNA, clone size, D gene, V gene, J gene. The D gene is left open where the match is weak. Rows may omit the clone size; those that give it use once, few, many or a size class.

CSVQWVGSVPYEQYF	TGCAGCGTCCAATGGGTCGGGAGTGTGCCCTACGAGCAGTACTTC	many	NA	TRBV29-1	TRBJ2-7
CASSLVSGGFTDTQYF	TGTGCCAGCAGCTTGGTTAGCGGGGGCTTTACAGATACGCAGTATTTT	many	TRBD2	TRBV5-4	TRBJ2-3
CASSFPDRAINEQYF	TGTGCCAGCAGCTTCCCGGACAGGGCAATCAACGAGCAGTACTTC	many	TRBD1	TRBV5-4	TRBJ2-7
CASILGIYSNQPQHF	TGTGCCAGCATCTTGGGGATCTATAGCAATCAGCCCCAGCATTTT	many	NA	TRBV28	TRBJ1-5
CASSVVSRAGAVTGELFF	TGTGCCAGCAGCGTAGTCTCAAGAGCGGGAGCGGTCACCGGGGAGCTGTTTTTT	few	TRBD2	TRBV9	TRBJ2-2
CASSGLFGVELFF	TGTGCCAGCAGCGGCCTCTTCGGCGTGGAGCTGTTTTTT	NA	NA	TRBV7-6	TRBJ2-2
CASTPLGTAHQPQHF	TGTGCCAGTACCCCCCTTGGGACAGCCCATCAGCCCCAGCATTTT	NA	TRBD1	TRBV19	TRBJ1-5
CASRRAGGQLNEQFF	TGTGCCAGCAGGAGAGCGGGAGGGCAATTAAATGAGCAGTTCTTC	NA	TRBD2	TRBV6-1	TRBJ2-1
CAISAGGDTEAFF	TGTGCCATCAGTGCAGGTGGGGACACTGAAGCTTTCTTT	NA	NA	TRBV10-3	TRBJ1-1
CASSLTAGDEQYF	TGTGCCAGCAGCTTAACTGCAGGGGACGAGCAGTACTTC	many	NA	TRBV11-2	TRBJ2-7
CASSKAWASGSTTVSYEQYF	NA	NA	NA	TRBV21-1	TRBJ2-7
CSAPGGGATSYEQYF	TGCAGTGCCCCCGGCGGGGGGGCTACCTCCTACGAGCAGTACTTC	NA	TRBD2	TRBV20-1	TRBJ2-7
CASSSGLAGEGTGELFF	TGTGCCAGCAGCTCGGGACTAGCGGGAGAGGGTACCGGGGAGCTGTTTTTT	NA	TRBD2	TRBV7-9	TRBJ2-2
CASSQWGPDRSSYEQYF	TGTGCCAGCAGCCAATGGGGTCCGGACAGGAGCTCCTACGAGCAGTACTTC	many	TRBD1	TRBV16	TRBJ2-7
CASSQDYRALVQGTQYF	TGCGCCAGCAGCCAAGACTACAGGGCCCTTGTTCAGGGTACGCAGTATTTT	NA	NA	TRBV4-3	TRBJ2-3
CASRVGGGARETQYF	TGTGCCAGCAGGGTAGGGGGGGGAGCAAGGGAGACCCAGTACTTC	NA	NA	TRBV12-3/TRBV12-4	TRBJ2-5
CASSPTGPSSEAFF	TGTGCCAGCTCACCAACCGGCCCGAGCTCTGAAGCTTTCTTT	NA	NA	TRBV18	TRBJ1-1
CAGSYSFASGDSTDTQYF	TGTGCCGGCAGTTACTCTTTTGCTAGCGGAGATAGCACAGATACGCAGTATTTT	few	TRBD2	TRBV6-6	TRBJ2-3
CASSQQGLDEQYF	TGCGCCAGCAGCCAACAGGGGTTGGACGAGCAGTACTTC	many	NA	TRBV4-1	TRBJ2-7
CASSSPGRAYEQYF	TGTGCCAGCAGCAGCCCGGGACGGGCCTACGAGCAGTACTTC	few	NA	TRBV5-3	TRBJ2-7
CASSPQGKGQPQHF	TGTGCCAGCAGTCCACAGGGGAAGGGTCAGCCCCAGCATTTT	few	TRBD1	TRBV12-3/TRBV12-4	TRBJ1-5
CSAKGLAGGWRETQYF	TGCAGTGCTAAGGGACTAGCGGGAGGTTGGCGAGAGACCCAGTACTTC	many	TRBD2	TRBV20-1	TRBJ2-5
CASSSTGSGNQPQHF	TGTGCCAGCAGCTCCACAGGGTCCGGGAATCAGCCCCAGCATTTT	many	NA	TRBV7-3	TRBJ1-5
CASSSPGVADTQHF	TGTGCCAGCAGTTCGCCAGGGGTCGCAGATACGCAGCATTTT	NA	NA	TRBV6-2/TRBV6-3	TRBJ1-5
CASSLDVAGASTDTQYF	TGTGCCAGCAGCTTAGATGTAGCGGGGGCCTCCACAGATACGCAGTATTTT	few	TRBD2	TRBV7-6	TRBJ2-3
CASSQLGRGDGNTIYF	TGCGCCAGCAGCCAACTCGGACGTGGGGATGGAAACACCATATATTTT	NA	NA	TRBV4-3	TRBJ1-3
CAWSPGQTKAYGYTF	TGTGCCTGGAGCCCGGGACAGACTAAGGCCTATGGCTACACCTTC	few	TRBD1	TRBV30	TRBJ1-2
CAWSVGDRDTYEQYF	TGTGCCTGGAGTGTAGGGGACAGGGACACCTACGAGCAGTACTTC	few	TRBD1	TRBV30	TRBJ2-7
CASSDPSGSFDNEQFF	TGTGCCAGCAGTGACCCAAGCGGGAGCTTCGACAATGAGCAGTTCTTC	NA	TRBD2	TRBV2	TRBJ2-1
CASPPSGVNTGELFF	TGTGCCTCCCCCCCTAGCGGAGTGAACACCGGGGAGCTGTTTTTT	many	TRBD2	TRBV7-9	TRBJ2-2
CSVEGRLAGGTYQETQYF	TGCAGCGTTGAGGGAAGACTAGCGGGGGGGACCTACCAAGAGACCCAGTACTTC	many	TRBD2	TRBV29-1	TRBJ2-5
CASSTIQGPDTEAFF	TGTGCCAGTAGTACCATACAGGGACCCGACACTGAAGCTTTCTTT	few	NA	TRBV19	TRBJ1-1
CASSGDLKRGNTIYF	TGTGCCAGCAGTGGGGACCTCAAAAGGGGAAACACCATATATTTT	few	NA	TRBV2	TRBJ1-3
CASSSNRGRSEAFF	TGTGCCAGCAGTTCGAACAGGGGGCGTTCTGAAGCTTTCTTT	NA	TRBD1	TRBV28	TRBJ1-1
CAWGKGQGVTEAFF	TGTGCCTGGGGCAAGGGACAGGGGGTCACTGAAGCTTTCTTT	few	TRBD1	TRBV30	TRBJ1-1
CSAQTGDNYEQYF	TGCAGTGCTCAGACAGGGGATAACTACGAGCAGTACTTC	few	TRBD1	TRBV20-1	TRBJ2-7
CASSQSGRGSYNEQFF	TGCGCCAGCAGCCAGAGCGGGCGCGGGTCCTACAATGAGCAGTTCTTC	NA	NA	TRBV4-3	TRBJ2-1
CASTPGLTDTQYF	TGTGCCAGCACCCCGGGGCTCACAGATACGCAGTATTTT	few	NA	TRBV12-3/TRBV12-4	TRBJ2-3
CASSYSRQSMNTEAFF	TGTGCCAGCAGTTACTCGAGACAGTCCATGAACACTGAAGCTTTCTTT	NA	NA	TRBV6-2/TRBV6-3	TRBJ1-1
CAWTPAGNEQYF	TGTGCCTGGACTCCGGCGGGTAACGAGCAGTACTTC	many	NA	TRBV30	TRBJ2-7
CASSHSGSTDTQYF	TGTGCCAGCAGCCACTCGGGGTCCACAGATACGCAGTATTTT	many	NA	TRBV28	TRBJ2-3
CASNDMTSGGADEQFF	TGTGCCAGCAATGACATGACTAGCGGGGGGGCTGATGAGCAGTTCTTC	NA	TRBD2	TRBV6-2/TRBV6-3	TRBJ2-1
CASSPGQYSMTNQPQHF	TGCGCCAGCAGCCCTGGACAGTACTCTATGACCAATCAGCCCCAGCATTTT	few	NA	TRBV4-3	TRBJ1-5
CASMPVTDTQYF	TGTGCCAGCATGCCAGTCACAGATACGCAGTATTTT	many	NA	TRBV7-9	TRBJ2-3
CASSQFRDSNQPQHF	TGCGCCAGCAGCCAATTCAGGGATAGCAATCAGCCCCAGCATTTT	many	NA	TRBV4-3	TRBJ1-5
CASGRDPPNYGYTF	TGTGCCAGCGGCCGGGATCCGCCTAACTATGGCTACACCTTC	few	NA	TRBV12-3/TRBV12-4	TRBJ1-2
CASSFWTGGLANGKLFF	TGTGCCAGCAGCTTTTGGACAGGGGGCTTGGCTAATGGAAAACTGTTTTTT	once	TRBD1	TRBV5-3	TRBJ1-4
CSVVFGVRRELFF	TGCAGCGTTGTTTTCGGCGTTCGCAGGGAGCTGTTTTTT	NA	NA	TRBV29-1	TRBJ2-2
CASSLVPGQGGENEKLFF	TGTGCCAGCAGCTTGGTCCCGGGACAGGGGGGTGAGAATGAAAAACTGTTTTTT	many	TRBD1	TRBV7-9	TRBJ1-4
CASRDRGLMEQYF	TGTGCCAGCCGGGACAGGGGGCTTATGGAGCAGTACTTC	NA	TRBD1	TRBV27	TRBJ2-7
CASSDSREDTQYF	TGTGCCAGCAGTGACTCGAGGGAAGATACGCAGTATTTT	few	NA	TRBV6-4	TRBJ2-3
CASSFLGNSNQPQHF	TGTGCCAGCAGTTTTTTAGGTAATAGCAATCAGCCCCAGCATTTT	NA	NA	TRBV28	TRBJ1-5
CASSVTAAYEQYF	TGTGCCAGCAGTGTTACAGCCGCCTACGAGCAGTACTTC	NA	NA	TRBV2	TRBJ2-7
CSARVPAGAYEQYF	TGCAGTGCTAGAGTACCAGCGGGAGCCTACGAGCAGTACTTC	NA	TRBD2	TRBV20-1	TRBJ2-7
CASSQGFVGTNTEAFF	TGTGCCAGCAGCCAAGGGTTTGTGGGTACGAACACTGAAGCTTTCTTT	NA	NA	TRBV3-1	TRBJ1-1
CASSSILAGVYNEQFF	TGTGCCAGCAGCTCCATATTAGCGGGAGTTTACAATGAGCAGTTCTTC	many	TRBD2	TRBV12-3/TRBV12-4	TRBJ2-1
CASKGVFGNEQYF	TGTGCCAGTAAGGGGGTTTTTGGAAACGAGCAGTACTTC	few	NA	TRBV19	TRBJ2-7